Listed below are T cell receptor beta chains from one sample, sequenced in a study of blood T cell repertoires in COVID-19. Clones were read by immunoSEQ multiplex PCR, and TCRdb kept only the in-frame ones, dropping some. The sample consists of 150,000 to 200,000 clones, approximately 86% of them appearing once. The sequencing sample was made of peripheral blood. The receptors here all came from a woman older than 75 with COVID-19, enrolled during active disease. The CDR3 runs from the conserved cysteine through the conserved F or W. D genes are given only for firm matches. Rows give clone size only sometimes, using once, few, many, or a class for an expanded clone.

TRBJ2-2 | - | - | TRBV5-1 | CASSEPGVGVIGELFF | TGCGCCAGCAGCGAACCAGGGGTTGGGGTGATCGGGGAGCTGTTTTTT
TRBJ1-2 | - | - | TRBV12-3/TRBV12-4 | CASSFLGGAGYTF | TGTGCCAGCAGTTTTTTAGGGGGTGCGGGCTACACCTTC
TRBJ1-2 | TRBD1 | - | TRBV7-2 | CASSQLGQGYYGYTF | TGTGCCAGCAGCCAGCTGGGACAGGGGTACTATGGCTACACCTTC
TRBJ2-3 | TRBD2 | - | TRBV6-2/TRBV6-3 | CASSHPSLAGVRGDTQYF | TGTGCCAGCAGTCACCCATCCTTGGCGGGGGTCCGCGGGGATACGCAGTATTTT
TRBJ1-2 | TRBD1 | - | TRBV6-5 | CASNPDRDGGYGYTF | TGTGCCAGCAATCCCGACAGGGATGGCGGCTATGGCTACACCTTC
TRBJ1-2 | TRBD1 | - | TRBV5-5 | CASVRDSFNYGYTF | TGTGCCAGCGTGAGGGACAGTTTTAACTATGGCTACACCTTC
TRBJ1-5 | - | - | TRBV7-9 | CASSLGQSNQPQHF | TGTGCCAGCAGCTTAGGGCAGAGCAATCAGCCCCAGCATTTT
TRBJ2-2 | TRBD2 | - | TRBV7-9 | CASGKGGLVVGELFF | TGTGCCAGCGGGAAAGGGGGACTAGTGGTCGGGGAGCTGTTTTTT
TRBJ2-7 | TRBD2 | once | TRBV7-3 | CASSLTSGGYEQYF | TGTGCCAGCAGCCTGACTAGCGGGGGCTACGAGCAGTACTTC
TRBJ1-3 | - | - | TRBV7-9 | CASSFQSGGNTIYF | TGTGCCAGCAGCTTCCAGTCAGGAGGAAACACCATATATTTT
TRBJ1-2 | - | - | TRBV2 | CASSDAGTTYGYTF | TGTGCCAGCAGTGACGCAGGGACTACCTATGGCTACACCTTC
TRBJ1-1 | - | - | TRBV18 | CASSPPPPRDTEAFF | TGTGCCAGCTCACCACCGCCCCCCCGGGACACTGAAGCTTTCTTT
TRBJ2-1 | - | - | TRBV5-1 | CASSWGRNNEQFF | TGCGCCAGCAGCTGGGGGAGGAACAATGAGCAGTTCTTC
TRBJ1-6 | TRBD1 | - | TRBV6-5 | CASSLSTGGMNSPLHF | TGTGCCAGCAGTTTATCGACAGGGGGCATGAATTCACCCCTCCACTTT
TRBJ2-7 | TRBD1 | - | TRBV5-4 | CASSLQGAHEQYF | TGTGCCAGCAGCTTGCAGGGGGCCCACGAGCAGTACTTC
TRBJ1-3 | TRBD1 | - | TRBV5-1 | CASSPQGAESGNTIYF | TGCGCCAGCAGCCCACAGGGGGCGGAATCTGGAAACACCATATATTTT
TRBJ2-5 | - | - | TRBV3-1/TRBV3-2 | CASSQAIRGRQETQYF | TGTGCCAGCAGCCAAGCGATCCGAGGGCGGCAAGAGACCCAGTACTTC
TRBJ2-7 | TRBD2 | - | TRBV7-3 | CASSSGTSSGEQYF | TGTGCCAGCAGCTCAGGGACTAGCTCGGGCGAGCAGTACTTC
TRBJ1-3 | - | - | TRBV7-9 | CASTPLGARDTGNTIYF | TGTGCCAGCACTCCTCTGGGGGCACGAGATACTGGAAACACCATATATTTT
TRBJ1-6 | TRBD1 | - | TRBV5-1 | CASSLDPGQGTSPLHF | TGCGCCAGCAGCTTGGATCCCGGACAGGGAACTTCACCCCTCCACTTT